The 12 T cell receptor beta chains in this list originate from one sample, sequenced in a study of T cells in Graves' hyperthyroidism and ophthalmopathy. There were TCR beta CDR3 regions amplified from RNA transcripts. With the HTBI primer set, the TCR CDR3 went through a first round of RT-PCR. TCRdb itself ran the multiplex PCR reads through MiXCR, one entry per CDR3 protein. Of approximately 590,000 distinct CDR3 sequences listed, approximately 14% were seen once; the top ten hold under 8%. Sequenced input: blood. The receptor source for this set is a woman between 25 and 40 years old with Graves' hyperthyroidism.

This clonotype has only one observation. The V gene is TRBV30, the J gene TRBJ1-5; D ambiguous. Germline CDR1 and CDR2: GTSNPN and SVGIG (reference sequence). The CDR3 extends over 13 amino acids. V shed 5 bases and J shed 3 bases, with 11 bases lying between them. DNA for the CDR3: TGTGCCTGGGGCGGACGGCCCAATCAGCCCCAGCATTTT. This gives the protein CAWGGRPNQPQHF.

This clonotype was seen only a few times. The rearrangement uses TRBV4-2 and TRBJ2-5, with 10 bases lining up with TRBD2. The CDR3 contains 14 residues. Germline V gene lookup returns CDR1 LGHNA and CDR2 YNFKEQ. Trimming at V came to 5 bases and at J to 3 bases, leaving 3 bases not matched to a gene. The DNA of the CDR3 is TGTGCCAGCAGCAAGAGCGGGAGGGAAGAGACCCAGTACTTC. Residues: CASSKSGREETQYF.

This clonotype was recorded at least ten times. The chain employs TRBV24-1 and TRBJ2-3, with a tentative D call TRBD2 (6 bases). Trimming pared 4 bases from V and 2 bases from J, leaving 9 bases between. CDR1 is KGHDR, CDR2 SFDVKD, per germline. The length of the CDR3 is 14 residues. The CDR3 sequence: CATSDAGITDTQYF. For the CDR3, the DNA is TGTGCCACCAGTGACGCGGGGATCACAGATACGCAGTATTTT.

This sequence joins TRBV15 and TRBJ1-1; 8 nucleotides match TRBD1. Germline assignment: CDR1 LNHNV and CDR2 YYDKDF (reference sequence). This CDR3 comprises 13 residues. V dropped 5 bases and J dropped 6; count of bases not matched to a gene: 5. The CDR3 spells CATSGRTGPEAFF. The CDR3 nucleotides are TGTGCCACCAGCGGGAGGACAGGGCCTGAAGCTTTCTTT.

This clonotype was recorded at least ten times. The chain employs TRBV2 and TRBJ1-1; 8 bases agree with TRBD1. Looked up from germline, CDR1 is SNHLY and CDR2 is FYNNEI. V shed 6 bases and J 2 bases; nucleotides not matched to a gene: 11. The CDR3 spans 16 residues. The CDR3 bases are TGTGCCAGCAGCGGAACCCCCAGGGGGCAAAACACTGAAGCTTTCTTT. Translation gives CASSGTPRGQNTEAFF.

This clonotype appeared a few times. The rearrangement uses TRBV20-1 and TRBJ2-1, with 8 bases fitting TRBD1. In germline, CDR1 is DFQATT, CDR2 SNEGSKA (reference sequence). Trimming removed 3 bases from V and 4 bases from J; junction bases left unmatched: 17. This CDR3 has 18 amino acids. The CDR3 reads CSARAGTGPISAYNEQFF. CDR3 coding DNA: TGCAGTGCTAGGGCAGGGACAGGACCTATTTCGGCTTACAATGAGCAGTTCTTC.

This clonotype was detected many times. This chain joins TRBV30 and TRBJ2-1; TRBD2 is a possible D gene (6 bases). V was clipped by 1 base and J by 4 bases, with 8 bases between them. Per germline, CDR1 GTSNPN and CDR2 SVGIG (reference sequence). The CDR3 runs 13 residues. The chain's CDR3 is CAWSEGLYNEQFF. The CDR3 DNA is TGTGCCTGGAGTGAGGGACTTTACAATGAGCAGTTCTTC.

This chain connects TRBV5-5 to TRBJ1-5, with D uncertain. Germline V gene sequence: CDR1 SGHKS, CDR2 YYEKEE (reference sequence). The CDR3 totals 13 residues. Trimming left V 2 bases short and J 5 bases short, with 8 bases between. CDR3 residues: CASSFAGDQPQHF. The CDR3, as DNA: TGTGCCAGCAGCTTCGCCGGGGATCAGCCCCAGCATTTT.

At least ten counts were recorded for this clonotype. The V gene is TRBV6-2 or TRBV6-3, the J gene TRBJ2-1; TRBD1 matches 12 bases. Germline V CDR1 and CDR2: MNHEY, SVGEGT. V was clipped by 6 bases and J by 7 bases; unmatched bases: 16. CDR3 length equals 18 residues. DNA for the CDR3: TGTGCCAGCAGAACAACTCTACACCCGGGACAGGGGGCGAATGAGCAGTTCTTC. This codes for CASRTTLHPGQGANEQFF.

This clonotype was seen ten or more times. The chain's CDR3 is CSARTTRDSYNEQFF. The CDR3 DNA reads as TGCAGTGCTAGAACTACCCGGGACTCCTACAATGAGCAGTTCTTC. The chain recombines TRBV20-1 with TRBJ2-1; D may be TRBD2 (5 bases). Looked up from germline, CDR1 is DFQATT and CDR2 is SNEGSKA (reference sequence). Trimming took off 2 bases at V and 0 bases at J, with 11 bases between the two ends. The CDR3 loop spans 15 amino acids.

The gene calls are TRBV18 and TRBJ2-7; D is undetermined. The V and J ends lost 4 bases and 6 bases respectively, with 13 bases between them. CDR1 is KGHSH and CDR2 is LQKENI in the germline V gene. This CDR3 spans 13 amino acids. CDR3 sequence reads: CASSLSSEGEQYF. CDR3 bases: TGTGCCAGCTCACTATCAAGCGAAGGCGAGCAGTACTTC.

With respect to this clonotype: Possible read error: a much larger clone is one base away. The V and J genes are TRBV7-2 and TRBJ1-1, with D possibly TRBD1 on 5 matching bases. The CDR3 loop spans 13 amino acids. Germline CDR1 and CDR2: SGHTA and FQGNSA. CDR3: CVSSLGGESGAFF. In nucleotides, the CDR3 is TGTGTCAGCAGCTTGGGAGGGGAGTCAGGAGCTTTCTTT.